The next 31 T cell receptor beta chains were all read from a single sample in a study of OX40 agonist ivuxolimab in advanced cancers. Produced via immunoSEQ multiplex PCR; TCRdb's table is partial and in-frame only. Of 90,000 to 120,000 clones listed, approximately 90% are singletons. Specimen: CD4+ or CD8+ T cells sorted from blood, collected in a trial of the OX40 agonist ivuxolimab. The receptors stem from an adult with an advanced solid tumor such as melanoma, head and neck, liver or kidney cancer.

The chain joins TRBV18 to TRBJ2-6; no clear D gene. Trimming shortened V by 3 bases and J by 0 bases, and 6 bases separated the two germline ends. CDR3 size: 15 residues. Germline assignment: CDR1 KGHSH and CDR2 LQKENI. The CDR3 spells CASSPGGSGANVLTF. CDR3 bases: TGTGCCAGCTCACCCGGCGGCTCTGGGGCCAACGTCCTGACTTTC.

The V call is TRBV6-1, the J call TRBJ1-2; D call uncertain. V was clipped by 1 base and J by 0 bases, with 6 bases between them. This CDR3 comprises 14 residues. The germline V gene has CDR1 MNHNS and CDR2 SASEGT. The CDR3 nucleotides read TGTGCCAGCAGTGAAGGGGGAGCTAACTATGGCTACACCTTC. Its translation is CASSEGGANYGYTF.

V usage is TRBV30 and J usage is TRBJ2-3; 14 nucleotides align to TRBD2. Germline V gene lookup returns CDR1 GTSNPN and CDR2 SVGIG (reference sequence). J was trimmed by 6 bases and V by 2 bases; bases with no gene match: 7. The CDR3 is 16 residues long. CDR3 in amino acids: CAWSPGTSGRADTQYF. CDR3 in DNA: TGTGCCTGGAGTCCGGGGACTAGCGGGAGAGCGGATACGCAGTATTTT.

This rearrangement joins TRBV10-3 to TRBJ1-3, with 7 bases aligning to TRBD1. Germline assignment: CDR1 ENHRY and CDR2 SYGVKD. The CDR3 covers 14 residues. Unmatched junction bases numbered 3, after V lost 5 bases and J lost 2 bases. CDR3 coding DNA: TGTGCCATCAGTACAGGGACAGCTGGAAACACCATATATTTT. Translating gives CAISTGTAGNTIYF.

The chain's CDR3 is CASRKVGDEQFF. CDR3 bases: TGTGCCAGTAGAAAAGTAGGGGATGAGCAGTTCTTC. The chain joins TRBV19 to TRBJ2-1; D is possibly TRBD1 (5 bases). Trimming removed 6 bases from V and 8 bases from J, with 11 bases in between. Germline values: CDR1 LNHDA, CDR2 SQIVND (reference sequence). The CDR3 contains 12 residues. The whole variable domain, filled in from reference TRBV19 and TRBJ2-1, reads DGGITQSPKYLFRKEGQNVTLSCEQNLNHDAMYWYRQDPGQGLRLIYYSQIVNDFQKGDIAEGYSVSREKKESFPLTVTSAQKNPTAFYLCASRKVGDEQFFGPGTRLTVL.

This chain uses TRBV11-2 with TRBJ1-5; no clear D. Trimming took 1 base from V and 3 from J, leaving 10 bases between them. This CDR3 spans 15 amino acids. Germline CDR1 SGHAT, CDR2 FQNNGV. The CDR3 is CASSLGTKNNQPQHF. DNA for the CDR3: TGTGCCAGCAGCTTAGGCACTAAAAACAATCAGCCCCAGCATTTT.

This clone was found once. The chain uses TRBV19 and TRBJ1-4; D not certain. Germline V gene sequence: CDR1 LNHDA, CDR2 SQIVND (reference sequence). Between the trimmed V and J ends, which lost 3 bases and 0 bases, there was a span of 8 bases. This CDR3 has 15 residues. CDR3 in amino acids: CASSIQSATNEKLFF. DNA of the CDR3: TGTGCCAGTAGTATCCAGTCCGCAACTAATGAAAAACTGTTTTTT.

The chain employs TRBV5-6 and TRBJ2-5; 10 bases are a match to TRBD2. With V trimmed by 4 bases and J by 2 bases, 8 bases remained unmatched. The V gene's germline CDR1 is SGHDT and CDR2 YYEEEE. This CDR3 is 16 amino acids long. The CDR3, as DNA: TGTGCCAGCAGCGAAACTAGCGGGATATTACAAGAGACCCAGTACTTC. This codes for CASSETSGILQETQYF.

This chain uses TRBV5-4 with TRBJ1-4, with TRBD1 identical over 9 bases. The germline V gene has CDR1 SGHNT and CDR2 YYREEE (reference sequence). Unmatched junction bases numbered 1, after V lost 0 bases and J lost 7 bases. This CDR3 comprises 14 residues. The CDR3 is CASSLDRGLEKLFF. CDR3 bases: TGTGCCAGCAGCTTGGACAGGGGGCTTGAAAAACTGTTTTTT.

The J gene is TRBJ2-7, the V gene TRBV6-1; D is perhaps TRBD1 or TRBD2 (5 bases each). Trimming pared 1 base from V and 4 bases from J, leaving 14 bases between. The germline CDR1 and CDR2 sequences are MNHNS and SASEGT. This CDR3 contains 15 residues. This chain's CDR3 is CASSEGMGRTYEQYF. The CDR3 DNA reads as TGTGCCAGCAGTGAAGGTATGGGACGGACTTACGAGCAGTACTTC.

The chain recombines TRBV5-4 with TRBJ2-1; the D gene is possibly TRBD2 (5 bases). The V gene lost 5 bases and the J gene lost 2 bases, with 17 bases spanning the gap. Germline loops: CDR1 SGHNT, CDR2 YYREEE (reference sequence). CDR3 length: 16 amino acids. The CDR3 sequence: CASRAKIVGAYNEQFF. The DNA for the CDR3 is TGTGCCAGCAGGGCAAAAATTGTCGGGGCCTACAATGAGCAGTTCTTC.

This clone showed up just once. CDR3 nucleotide sequence: TGTGCCAGCAGCGTGGTGGACAGGCCCGTCCGGGGCGAGCAGTACTTC. It yields the protein CASSVVDRPVRGEQYF. The gene calls are TRBV9 and TRBJ2-7; 7 nucleotides align to TRBD1. This CDR3 spans 16 amino acids. Germline V CDR1 and CDR2: SGDLS, YYNGEE. V dropped 2 bases and J dropped 6; count of bases not matched to a gene: 14.

The V gene is TRBV28, the J gene TRBJ1-4, with D tentatively TRBD1 (5 bases). The CDR3 runs 14 residues. Between the trimmed V and J ends, which lost 2 bases and 6 bases, there was a span of 10 bases. Looked up from germline, CDR1 is MDHEN and CDR2 is SYDVKM. CDR3 coding DNA: TGTGCCAGCAGTTTAGGGGGGAGGGATGAAAAACTGTTTTTT. It specifies CASSLGGRDEKLFF.

This chain joins TRBV5-1 and TRBJ1-2; D gene ambiguous. Per germline, CDR1 SGHRS and CDR2 YFSETQ. The V gene lost 0 bases and the J gene lost 8 bases, with 14 bases spanning the gap. The CDR3 has 14 amino acids. The CDR3 DNA reads as TGCGCCAGCAGCTTGGTTCCGCCAAATCCGGGCTACACCTTC. This codes for CASSLVPPNPGYTF.

The V call is TRBV10-3, the J call TRBJ2-1; 12 bases line up with TRBD2. This CDR3 is 13 amino acids long. The ends lost 2 bases at V and 11 bases at J; junction bases unmatched: 1. Germline V gene data show CDR1 as ENHRY and CDR2 as SYGVKD. The CDR3 DNA is TGTGCCATCAGTGAGGGACTAGCGGGGCAGCAGTTCTTC. Translated: CAISEGLAGQQFF.

This chain uses TRBV27 with TRBJ2-1; 10 nucleotides match TRBD1. Trimming at V came to 6 bases and at J to 5 bases, leaving 7 bases not matched to a gene. Germline values: CDR1 MNHEY, CDR2 SMNVEV (reference sequence). There are 15 residues in the CDR3. CDR3 region: CASRHRDRGHNEQFF. The CDR3 region has the DNA TGTGCCAGCAGGCATCGGGACAGGGGTCACAATGAGCAGTTCTTC.

The rearrangement links TRBV11-1 to TRBJ2-3, with D perhaps assigned TRBD1 or TRBD2 (5 bases each). V was trimmed by 3 bases and J by 2 bases, leaving 9 bases between them. Germline CDR1 reads SGHAT; CDR2 reads FQDESV (reference sequence). CDR3 length: 14 amino acids. CDR3 loop: CASSLGRATDTQYF. DNA of the CDR3: TGTGCCAGCAGCTTGGGGCGGGCCACAGATACGCAGTATTTT.

The chain uses TRBV6-1 and TRBJ1-1, with TRBD1 identical over 8 bases. The CDR3 is 16 amino acids. V trimming: 2 bases; J trimming: 3 bases; junction bases outside the gene matches: 8. Germline CDR1 and CDR2: MNHNS and SASEGT. Here the CDR3 reads CASSEYQGARYTEAFF. The CDR3 DNA sequence: TGTGCCAGCAGTGAATACCAGGGGGCGCGGTACACTGAAGCTTTCTTT.

The rearrangement links TRBV4-2 to TRBJ2-5; 8 bases match TRBD2. CDR1 is LGHNA and CDR2 is YNFKEQ in the germline V gene. V trimming: 0 bases; J trimming: 2 bases; junction bases outside the gene matches: 8. The CDR3 contains 17 residues. The CDR3: CASSQDRQRGSQETQYF. DNA for the CDR3: TGTGCCAGCAGCCAAGACCGGCAGCGGGGGTCACAAGAGACCCAGTACTTC.

The chain recombines TRBV6-5 with TRBJ1-4; 9 bases line up with TRBD1. Germline CDR1 reads MNHEY; CDR2 reads SVGAGI. The ends lost 4 bases at V and 5 bases at J; junction bases unmatched: 2. The CDR3 is 14 amino acids. The DNA of the CDR3 is TGTGCCAGCAGTTCCGGGACAGGGAATGAAAAACTGTTTTTT. It translates to CASSSGTGNEKLFF.

The chain is built from TRBV9 and TRBJ2-6; TRBD1 matches at 8 bases. Germline CDR1 reads SGDLS; CDR2 reads YYNGEE. The CDR3 has 17 amino acids. V trimming: 6 bases; J trimming: 2 bases; junction bases outside the gene matches: 10. DNA for the CDR3: TGTGCCAGCAACGCAGGGGGCGGGTCCGCTGGGGCCAACGTCCTGACTTTC. Protein product: CASNAGGGSAGANVLTF.

The chain combines TRBV5-1 with TRBJ2-1; D possibly matches TRBD1 or TRBD2 (6 bases each). With 4 bases removed from V and 6 bases from J, the gap between germline ends came to 14 bases. This CDR3 is 14 amino acids long. Germline values: CDR1 SGHRS, CDR2 YFSETQ. Here the CDR3 reads CASSGGGVGNEQFF. The CDR3 DNA follows: TGCGCCAGCAGCGGAGGGGGTGTGGGCAATGAGCAGTTCTTC.

The chain carries TRBV5-4 and TRBJ2-3; TRBD2 aligns across 9 bases. The J segment lost 1 base and the V segment lost 3 bases, leaving 3 bases of the junction unmatched. Germline V gives CDR1 SGHNT, CDR2 YYREEE (reference sequence). The length of the CDR3 is 15 residues. CDR3 sequence reads: CASSSGLAGTDTQYF. The CDR3 nucleotides read TGTGCCAGCAGCTCGGGACTAGCCGGCACAGATACGCAGTATTTT.

This clone was observed a single time. This sequence joins TRBV4-2 and TRBJ2-2; no firm D call. Trimming stripped 0 bases from V and 8 bases from J, with 16 bases between. The CDR3 length is 16 residues. Germline-derived CDR1 and CDR2 are LGHNA and YNFKEQ. The CDR3 loop is CASSQDGEGLHGELFF. The CDR3 region has the DNA TGTGCCAGCAGCCAAGATGGGGAAGGTCTCCATGGGGAGCTGTTTTTT.

CDR3 nucleotide sequence: TGTGCCAGCAGTGAGACCGTCGGGGTCAGCAATCAGCCCCAGCATTTT. Translated: CASSETVGVSNQPQHF. The V call is TRBV2, the J call TRBJ1-5; D not resolved. Germline CDR1 SNHLY, CDR2 FYNNEI. The CDR3 has 16 residues. The germline V and J ends were trimmed by 3 bases and 1 base, with 13 bases remaining between them.

The chain uses TRBV5-4 and TRBJ1-2; D not certain. Looked up from germline, CDR1 is SGHNT and CDR2 is YYREEE (reference sequence). This CDR3 is built from 13 residues. Trimming removed 1 base from V and 4 bases from J, with 8 bases in between. Here the CDR3 DNA reads TGTGCCAGCAGCTTGTCATCTCTCTATGGCTACACCTTC. Residues: CASSLSSLYGYTF.

The chain carries TRBV7-2 and TRBJ2-1; a weak D match, TRBD2 (6 bases). CDR3 length: 13 residues. V lost 4 bases, J lost 7 bases, and 11 bases lay in between. From germline, CDR1 is SGHTA and CDR2 FQGNSA. CDR3 region: CASSSGVGNEQFF. CDR3 nucleotide sequence: TGTGCCAGCAGCTCGGGGGTGGGAAATGAGCAGTTCTTC. The full variable domain, its missing parts supplied by reference TRBV7-2 and TRBJ2-1, is GAGVSQSPSNKVTEKGKDVELRCDPISGHTALYWYRQSLGQGLEFLIYFQGNSAPDKSGLPSDRFSAERTGGSVSTLTIQRTQQEDSAVYLCASSSGVGNEQFFGPGTRLTVL.

As DNA, the CDR3 is TGTGCCACGACGGGCGAGTTAGCTTCTGAAGCTTTCTTT. As protein: CATTGELASEAFF. The chain recombines TRBV2 with TRBJ1-1; the D is unclear. Looked up from germline, CDR1 is SNHLY and CDR2 is FYNNEI. With 10 bases removed from V and 6 bases from J, the gap between germline ends came to 18 bases. CDR3 size: 13 residues.

The V gene is TRBV6-5, the J gene TRBJ1-3; 7 bases agree with TRBD1. Germline lookup yields CDR1 MNHEY and CDR2 SVGAGI. This CDR3 contains 15 residues. Unmatched junction bases numbered 7, after V lost 4 bases and J lost 4 bases. The CDR3 DNA sequence: TGTGCCAGCAGTTCAACAGGGGCGCCCGGAAACACCATATATTTT. Protein: CASSSTGAPGNTIYF.

This chain connects TRBV7-6 to TRBJ2-1; a possible D gene is TRBD1 (5 bases). The CDR3 runs 15 residues. Looked up from germline, CDR1 is SGHVS and CDR2 is FNYEAQ. V was cut by 3 bases and J by 0 bases, with 9 bases left in between. For the CDR3, the DNA is TGTGCCAGCAGCTTTCAGCAGGGCTCCTACAATGAGCAGTTCTTC. Protein product: CASSFQQGSYNEQFF.

The rearrangement joins TRBV18 to TRBJ1-1; no clear D gene. The ends were cut back, 4 bases at V and 1 base at J, with 16 bases in the middle. Germline V gene data show CDR1 as KGHSH and CDR2 as LQKENI. The CDR3 totals 16 residues. This CDR3 reads CASSLILRGANTEAFF. The CDR3 DNA follows: TGTGCCAGCTCACTCATCCTCCGGGGAGCGAACACTGAAGCTTTCTTT.